Listed here are 2 T cell receptor beta chains from one sample, sequenced in a study of blood T cell repertoires in COVID-19. Repertoires were generated with immunoSEQ multiplex PCR, while TCRdb's copy carries only in-frame clones and drops some. The sample shows about 480,000 clones, 75% to 90% of them seen only once. Source material: peripheral blood. The receptors originated from a man between 18 and 29 years old with COVID-19, enrolled during active disease.

This rearrangement joins TRBV27 to TRBJ1-3; 8 bases agree with TRBD1. The CDR3 is made up of 14 amino acids. The J segment lost 2 bases and the V segment lost 5 bases, leaving 2 bases of the junction unmatched. Per germline, CDR1 MNHEY and CDR2 SMNVEV (reference sequence). This chain's CDR3 is CASSQTGAGNTIYF. CDR3 nucleotides: TGTGCCAGCAGTCAGACAGGGGCTGGAAACACCATATATTTT.

This chain connects TRBV5-5 to TRBJ2-1; 7 bases agree with TRBD1. The junction had 6 bases not matched to a gene; V was cut back by 4 bases and J by 5 bases. The CDR3 is 14 amino acids. Germline CDR1 and CDR2: SGHKS and YYEKEE (reference sequence). This CDR3 is CASSPDRDHNEQFF. CDR3 DNA sequence: TGTGCCAGCAGCCCCGACAGGGATCACAATGAGCAGTTCTTC.